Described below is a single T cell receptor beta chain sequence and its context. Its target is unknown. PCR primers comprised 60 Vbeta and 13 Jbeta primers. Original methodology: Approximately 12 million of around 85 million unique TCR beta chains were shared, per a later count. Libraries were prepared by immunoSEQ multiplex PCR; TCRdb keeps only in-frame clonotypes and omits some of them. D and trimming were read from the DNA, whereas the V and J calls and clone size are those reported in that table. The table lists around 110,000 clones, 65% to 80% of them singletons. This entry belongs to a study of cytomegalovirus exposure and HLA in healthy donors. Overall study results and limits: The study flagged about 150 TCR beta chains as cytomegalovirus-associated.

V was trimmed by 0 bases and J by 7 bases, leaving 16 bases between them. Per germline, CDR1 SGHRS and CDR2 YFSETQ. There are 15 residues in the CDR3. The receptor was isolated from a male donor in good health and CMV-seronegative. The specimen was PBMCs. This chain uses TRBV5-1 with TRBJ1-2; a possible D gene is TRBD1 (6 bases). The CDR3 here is CASSLVPGGEAGYTF. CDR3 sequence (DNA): TGCGCCAGCAGCTTGGTTCCGGGGGGCGAGGCTGGCTACACCTTC.